This TCR beta chain was sequenced for a study of patients and donors after allogeneic stem cell transplantation. TCRdb passed the RT-PCR reads through MiXCR, listing each CDR3 protein once. This sample has about a million distinct CDR3 sequences, with over 15% found just once. V was pared by 3 bases and J by 2 bases, with 6 bases of the junction left unmatched. This CDR3 has 17 amino acids. This sequence joins TRBV12-3 or TRBV12-4 and TRBJ2-1; 11 nucleotides agree with TRBD2. Source material: blood, either unsorted or a sorted T cell fraction (not recorded which). The clonotype comes from a human donor who was either an allogeneic HSCT recipient or a stem cell or donor lymphocyte infusion donor (not recorded which). It is not recorded whose cells these are; they may come from a transplant donor. The DNA for the CDR3 is TGTGCCAGCAGTTTCCCGCTACTAGCGGGAGCCTACAATGAGCAGTTCTTC. Encoded protein: CASSFPLLAGAYNEQFF.